Presented here are 11 T cell receptor beta chains from one specimen sequenced in a study of blood T cell repertoires in COVID-19 (dated by TCRdb to 2018 to 2021). The library was obtained by the immunoSEQ multiplex PCR assay. Imported from immuneACCESS, the table was reduced by TCRdb to in-frame sequences with V and J called. These copies leave out some clones; in studies compared against another copy, an unresolved V gene accounts for under half, and the cause of the remainder is not known. The sample table lists tens of thousands of clones, approximately 86% of them with a count of one. The ten largest clonotypes hold roughly a fifth of the sample. The sequenced sample was peripheral blood. These receptors were obtained from a woman of 80 years or more with COVID-19, enrolled during active disease.

This clone was detected only once. V and J are TRBV7-2 and TRBJ2-5, with TRBD2 matching 7 bases. The CDR3 is 12 amino acids. V gave up 5 bases and J gave up 5 bases; unmatched junction bases: 2. The germline gives CDR1 SGHTA, CDR2 FQGNSA. Here the CDR3 reads CASSRSGETQYF. CDR3 sequence (DNA): TGTGCCAGCAGCCGTAGCGGGGAGACCCAGTACTTC.

The gene calls are TRBV6-5 and TRBJ2-7, with D possibly TRBD2 on 5 matching bases. The CDR3 is 13 amino acids. V lost 6 bases and J 1 base, leaving 10 bases between the germline ends. Germline V CDR1 and CDR2: MNHEY, SVGAGI. CDR3 bases: TGTGCCAGCAGCCGGACTGATTCCTACGAGCAGTACTTC. As protein: CASSRTDSYEQYF.

The J gene is TRBJ1-3, the V gene TRBV6-1; a possible D gene is TRBD1 (5 bases). The CDR3 runs to 14 residues. Germline V lookup: CDR1 MNHNS, CDR2 SASEGT. The ends were cut back, 3 bases at V and 2 bases at J, with 8 bases in the middle. CDR3 in DNA: TGTGCCAGCAGTGATGGGGCGGCTGGAAACACCATATATTTT. This sequence encodes CASSDGAAGNTIYF.

The chain combines TRBV5-8 with TRBJ2-5; D is perhaps TRBD1 (6 bases). There are 14 residues in the CDR3. The germline V gene encodes CDR1 SGHTS and CDR2 YDEGEE. Trimming removed 0 bases at V and 3 bases at J, with 9 bases between. Here the CDR3 reads CASSLGTGKETQYF. The CDR3 nucleotides are TGTGCCAGCAGCTTGGGAACAGGGAAAGAGACCCAGTACTTC.

The V gene is TRBV6-6, the J gene TRBJ1-4; D unresolved. Deletions cut 8 bases from V and 4 bases from J, with 14 bases between. This CDR3 has 14 amino acids. CDR1 is MNHNY, CDR2 SVGAGI, per germline (reference sequence). CDR3 DNA sequence: TGTGCCAGCGTTTATGACGGACTTAATGAAAAACTGTTTTTT. It codes for CASVYDGLNEKLFF.

The chain joins TRBV7-9 to TRBJ1-1; TRBD1 agrees at 7 bases. The germline V gene has CDR1 SEHNR and CDR2 FQNEAQ (reference sequence). This CDR3 contains 14 residues. V shed 1 base, J shed 3 bases, and the junction held 2 bases outside the gene matches. The CDR3 DNA sequence: TGTGCCAGCAGCTTAGGGGACAGTCACACTGAAGCTTTCTTT. Its translation: CASSLGDSHTEAFF.

This clone has more than one count but fewer than ten. This chain joins TRBV27 and TRBJ1-2; a possible D gene is TRBD1 (5 bases). Germline V gene lookup returns CDR1 MNHEY and CDR2 SMNVEV (reference sequence). The CDR3 contains 13 residues. V shed 8 bases and J shed 7 bases, with 17 bases lying between them. The CDR3 coding sequence is TGTGCCAGCGCACTGGGGGGATTGGGTGGCTACACCTTC. Encoded protein: CASALGGLGGYTF.

The chain recombines TRBV28 with TRBJ2-6; D gene uncertain. Per the germline V gene, CDR1 is MDHEN and CDR2 is SYDVKM. The V end lost 3 bases, the J end lost 0 bases, and 3 bases lay between the germline ends. This CDR3 is built from 14 residues. The CDR3 nucleotides are TGTGCCAGCAGTTTTAACTCTGGGGCCAACGTCCTGACTTTC. Translating gives CASSFNSGANVLTF.

V is TRBV6-6 and J is TRBJ2-1, with TRBD2 identical over 14 bases. V was pared by 8 bases and J by 7 bases, with 10 bases of the junction left unmatched. This CDR3 has 16 residues. Germline V gene sequence: CDR1 MNHNY, CDR2 SVGAGI (reference sequence). CDR3 residues: CASYPTSGGVRNEQFF. The DNA of the CDR3 is TGTGCCAGCTACCCGACTAGCGGGGGGGTAAGGAATGAGCAGTTCTTC.

This clone has just a few counts. This chain uses TRBV6-6 with TRBJ1-5, with a tentative D call TRBD1 (6 bases). Germline V gene lookup returns CDR1 MNHNY and CDR2 SVGAGI (reference sequence). Trimming removed 2 bases from V and 2 bases from J, with 10 bases in between. The CDR3 spans 15 residues. CDR3 in amino acids: CASSYGGQGNQPQHF. The CDR3 DNA is TGTGCCAGCAGTTACGGGGGCCAGGGCAATCAGCCCCAGCATTTT.

This sequence joins TRBV30 and TRBJ2-5; 12 nucleotides match TRBD1. CDR1 GTSNPN and CDR2 SVGIG come from the germline V gene (reference sequence). The CDR3 consists of 15 residues. V trimming: 3 bases; J trimming: 4 bases; junction bases outside the gene matches: 6. The CDR3 region has the DNA TGTGCCTGGAGCCGGGACAGGGGGCGAGGAGAGACCCAGTACTTC. Residues: CAWSRDRGRGETQYF.